The rows below give T cell receptor beta chains drawn from one sample of a study of blood T cell repertoires in COVID-19. The assay was immunoSEQ multiplex PCR, and TCRdb's table has in-frame clones only and misses some. The sample carries approximately 110,000 clones, about four fifths recorded once. Sequencing was performed on peripheral blood. The receptors shown here come from a woman between 70 and 85 years old with acute or convalescent COVID-19. Both conserved end residues are part of each CDR3. A D gene is named only where the DNA matches it firmly. A row's size may be missing; if present it is once, few, many or a size class.

clone size	V gene	D gene	J gene	CDR3 protein	CDR3 DNA
.	TRBV12-5	.	TRBJ1-5	CASGIQPTDGNQPQHF	TGTGCTAGTGGGATTCAACCGACAGATGGAAATCAGCCCCAGCATTTT
.	TRBV27	.	TRBJ1-1	CASSLTPTVNTEAFF	TGTGCCAGCAGTCTTACCCCTACAGTGAACACTGAAGCTTTCTTT
.	TRBV29-1	TRBD1	TRBJ1-3	CSVAASTGGPMSSGNTIYF	TGCAGCGTCGCCGCGTCGACAGGGGGCCCCATGAGCTCTGGAAACACCATATATTTT
.	TRBV6-2/TRBV6-3	.	TRBJ1-6	CASSYEPGTPLHF	TGTGCCAGCAGTTACGAGCCGGGGACACCCCTCCACTTT
once	TRBV6-4	TRBD2	TRBJ2-1	CASSVVAGPHNEQFF	TGTGCCAGCAGTGTGGTAGCGGGTCCGCATAATGAGCAGTTCTTC
.	TRBV5-5	.	TRBJ2-1	CASSLAHLYNEQFF	TGTGCCAGCAGCTTGGCACACCTCTACAATGAGCAGTTCTTC
.	TRBV6-2/TRBV6-3	.	TRBJ1-2	CASSYSGTAYGYTF	TGTGCCAGCAGTTACTCGGGGACTGCCTATGGCTACACCTTC
once	TRBV20-1	.	TRBJ1-2	CSARGGTGYTF	TGCAGTGCTAGGGGGGGAACCGGCTACACCTTC
.	TRBV28	.	TRBJ1-4	CASSLVQENEKLFF	TGTGCCAGCAGTTTAGTCCAGGAAAATGAAAAACTGTTTTTT
once	TRBV5-1	.	TRBJ2-2	CASSFRDQYTGELFF	TGCGCCAGCAGCTTCAGGGATCAGTACACCGGGGAGCTGTTTTTT
.	TRBV20-1	TRBD2	TRBJ2-1	CSASSSGASGPYNEQFF	TGCAGTGCTAGTTCTAGCGGGGCTTCGGGTCCCTACAATGAGCAGTTCTTC
.	TRBV5-1	TRBD1	TRBJ1-2	CASSLGVGTANYGYTF	TGCGCCAGCAGCTTGGGGGTGGGGACAGCCAACTATGGCTACACCTTC
.	TRBV6-5	TRBD1	TRBJ1-5	CASSYLRDRYNQPQHF	TGTGCCAGCAGTTACCTCCGGGACAGGTACAATCAGCCCCAGCATTTT
.	TRBV24-1	.	TRBJ2-7	CATSVTGGAGKQYF	TGTGCCACCAGTGTCACGGGCGGTGCGGGTAAGCAGTACTTC
once	TRBV7-8	TRBD2	TRBJ2-2	CASSLYVAGRPGELFF	TGTGCCAGCAGCTTATACGTAGCGGGACGACCCGGGGAGCTGTTTTTT
.	TRBV10-1	TRBD2	TRBJ2-3	CASSLGLAGRTDTQYF	TGCGCCAGCAGCCTGGGTCTAGCGGGCCGCACAGATACGCAGTATTTT
.	TRBV3-1/TRBV3-2	TRBD1	TRBJ2-7	CASSQAGQGFYEQYF	TGTGCCAGCAGCCAAGCGGGACAGGGGTTCTACGAGCAGTACTTC
.	TRBV27	.	TRBJ1-2	CASRPDRQGKVAQYGYTF	TGTGCCAGCAGACCCGATCGGCAGGGAAAAGTAGCTCAGTATGGCTACACCTTC
.	TRBV11-1	.	TRBJ2-7	CASSFSDTYEQYF	TGTGCCAGCAGCTTCTCTGACACTTACGAGCAGTACTTC
.	TRBV5-1	TRBD2	TRBJ2-3	CASSLGLAGASTDTQYF	TGCGCCAGCAGCTTGGGACTAGCGGGAGCTAGCACAGATACGCAGTATTTT
.	TRBV7-9	.	TRBJ1-1	CASRQVGTEAFF	TGTGCCAGCCGACAAGTCGGCACTGAAGCTTTCTTT
.	TRBV27	.	TRBJ2-7	CASSLWGGAYEQYF	TGTGCCAGCAGTTTATGGGGCGGCGCCTACGAGCAGTACTTC
once	TRBV28	TRBD1	TRBJ2-5	CASSLPQQGAFETQYF	TGTGCCAGCAGTTTACCACAACAGGGGGCGTTCGAGACCCAGTACTTC
.	TRBV3-1/TRBV3-2	.	TRBJ2-2	CASSELRGELFF	TGTGCCAGCAGTGAACTTAGAGGGGAGCTGTTTTTT
.	TRBV7-2	.	TRBJ2-3	CASSLSWEVGTDTQYF	TGTGCCAGCAGCTTAAGTTGGGAGGTCGGGACAGATACGCAGTATTTT
.	TRBV19	TRBD1	TRBJ1-2	CASQDRVLYGYTF	TGTGCCAGCCAAGACAGGGTCTTATATGGCTACACCTTC
.	TRBV3-1/TRBV3-2	TRBD1	TRBJ2-7	CASSQGTGEGEQYF	TGTGCCAGCAGCCAAGGGACAGGGGAGGGCGAGCAGTACTTC
.	TRBV7-9	TRBD1	TRBJ1-1	CASSFGQGLTEAFF	TGTGCCAGCAGCTTTGGACAGGGGTTAACTGAAGCTTTCTTT
.	TRBV6-2/TRBV6-3	TRBD1	TRBJ2-2	CASSYSTGGVNTGELFF	TGTGCCAGCAGTTACTCGACAGGGGGCGTGAACACCGGGGAGCTGTTTTTT
.	TRBV7-2	.	TRBJ2-1	CASSFSSGLTPEQFF	TGTGCCAGCAGCTTTAGTAGCGGACTGACCCCTGAGCAGTTCTTC
.	TRBV7-9	.	TRBJ2-7	CASSPRDLPYEQYF	TGTGCCAGCAGCCCGCGGGACCTCCCCTACGAGCAGTACTTC
few	TRBV28	.	TRBJ1-6	CASSFRIGRGYNSPLHF	TGTGCCAGCAGTTTTAGGATTGGCAGGGGATATAATTCACCCCTCCACTTT
.	TRBV7-6	.	TRBJ2-1	CASSLDGDGLYGHEQFF	TGTGCCAGCAGCTTAGATGGAGACGGACTATATGGGCATGAGCAGTTCTTC
.	TRBV5-6	.	TRBJ1-1	CASSPLGGLNTEAFF	TGTGCCAGCAGCCCCCTCGGGGGATTGAACACTGAAGCTTTCTTT
.	TRBV28	TRBD2	TRBJ2-2	CASSPVLAGLTGELFF	TGTGCCAGCAGTCCCGTACTAGCGGGACTCACCGGGGAGCTGTTTTTT
.	TRBV11-1	.	TRBJ2-7	CASSFNRDNTYEQYF	TGTGCCAGCAGCTTTAACAGGGATAATACCTACGAGCAGTACTTC
few	TRBV28	TRBD1	TRBJ2-1	CASSPTPGTALYNEQFF	TGTGCCAGCAGTCCAACCCCCGGGACAGCTTTGTACAATGAGCAGTTCTTC
.	TRBV15	TRBD1	TRBJ1-2	CATSRGQGDDYGYTF	TGTGCCACCAGCCGAGGACAGGGAGACGACTATGGCTACACCTTC
.	TRBV7-2	TRBD2	TRBJ2-7	CASSARLAGVLEQYF	TGTGCCAGCAGCGCACGACTAGCGGGGGTTCTTGAGCAGTACTTC
.	TRBV30	.	TRBJ1-3	CAWSATVSGNTIYF	TGTGCCTGGAGTGCGACAGTCTCTGGAAACACCATATATTTT
.	TRBV3-1/TRBV3-2	TRBD2	TRBJ2-2	CASSQDYGGRVGELFF	TGTGCCAGCAGCCAAGATTATGGCGGGAGGGTCGGGGAGCTGTTTTTT
.	TRBV27	.	TRBJ1-2	CASSLTGGLLRYGYTF	TGTGCCAGCAGTTTGACGGGGGGACTTCTCCGCTATGGCTACACCTTC
.	TRBV5-1	TRBD1	TRBJ1-1	CASSLGTAPGNTEAFF	TGCGCCAGCAGCTTAGGGACAGCTCCTGGGAACACTGAAGCTTTCTTT
.	TRBV30	.	TRBJ1-3	CAWSARGNTIYF	TGTGCCTGGAGTGCGCGCGGAAACACCATATATTTT
.	TRBV11-2	TRBD2	TRBJ2-1	CASNRLAGSSYNEQFF	TGTGCCAGCAACAGACTAGCGGGGAGCTCCTACAATGAGCAGTTCTTC
.	TRBV19	.	TRBJ2-3	CASSKTVDTQYF	TGTGCCAGTAGTAAAACGGTGGATACGCAGTATTTT
once	TRBV6-5	.	TRBJ2-2	CASSDQGNTGELFF	TGTGCCAGCAGCGACCAGGGGAACACCGGGGAGCTGTTTTTT
.	TRBV15	.	TRBJ2-1	CATSAGIGSSYNEQFF	TGTGCCACCAGCGCTGGCATCGGGAGCTCCTACAATGAGCAGTTCTTC
.	TRBV2	.	TRBJ1-1	CASHQTTPNTEAFF	TGTGCCAGCCATCAGACAACGCCGAACACTGAAGCTTTCTTT
.	TRBV6-6	TRBD1	TRBJ1-6	CATRGSGGNSPLHF	TGTGCCACCAGGGGTTCAGGGGGAAATTCACCCCTCCACTTT
.	TRBV7-2	.	TRBJ1-3	CASSLGLGVSGNTIYF	TGTGCCAGCAGCTTAGGACTAGGAGTCTCTGGAAACACCATATATTTT
few	TRBV19	TRBD1	TRBJ2-3	CASTWDRTDTQYF	TGTGCCAGTACCTGGGACAGAACAGATACGCAGTATTTT
.	TRBV15	TRBD1	TRBJ1-2	CATSRDETGTGYTF	TGTGCCACCAGCAGAGATGAGACAGGGACCGGCTACACCTTC